The 22 T cell receptor beta chains listed next were all sequenced from one sample in a study of breast tumors, draining lymph nodes, adjacent tissues listed by TCRdb under 2016. The lymph node samples were taken from the axillary draining lymph nodes of breast cancer patients. The library was obtained by multiplex PCR. Sequenced on an Illumina HiSeq 2000. TCRdb trimmed public reads at Q25 via fastp, called clones via MiXCR and kept in-frame beta chains. Each CDR3 protein gets just one entry, which takes the most common genes and DNA from the rows behind it. The table for this sample lists around 250,000 distinct CDR3 sequences; around 35% of them were counted only once. About 3.3% of the sample is taken by the ten largest. The sample taken for sequencing was axillary lymph node tissue. The receptor source for this set is a female donor with breast cancer. Some clones in this sample may be carry-over from other donors' samples.

This clonotype was observed at least ten times. The genes are TRBV6-6 and TRBJ1-6; D not resolved. Germline V CDR1 and CDR2: MNHNY, SVGAGI (reference sequence). The ends were cut back, 3 bases at V and 7 bases at J, with 10 bases in the middle. This CDR3 is built from 14 residues. CDR3 region: CASSYIGENSPLHF. The CDR3 DNA reads as TGTGCCAGCAGTTATATTGGGGAGAATTCACCCCTCCACTTT.

The chain links TRBV12-3 or TRBV12-4 to TRBJ2-1; 9 bases align to TRBD2. The CDR3 has 17 residues. The V gene end was trimmed by 6 bases and the J gene end by 4 bases; junction bases not matched to a gene: 13. The CDR3 region has the DNA TGTGCCAGCAGCCCCGGCGGGGGGGGATCTTCTTACAATGAGCAGTTCTTC. Translation gives CASSPGGGGSSYNEQFF.

This clonotype was detected many times. CDR3 bases: TGCAGTGCTAGACGGGCCCTGGGGGGCTATGGCTACACCTTC. Encoded protein: CSARRALGGYGYTF. J is TRBJ1-2 and V is TRBV20-1, with D maybe TRBD1 (5 bases). This CDR3 has 14 residues. CDR1 and CDR2 from the germline V gene are DFQATT and SNEGSKA (reference sequence). V dropped 2 bases and J dropped 4 bases, with 14 bases sitting between them.

This clonotype was counted many times. The chain couples TRBV6-5 to TRBJ1-2; TRBD1 aligns across 7 bases. Unmatched junction bases numbered 8, after V lost 5 bases and J lost 2 bases. CDR1 MNHEY and CDR2 SVGAGI come from the germline V gene. The CDR3 extends over 15 amino acids. The chain's CDR3 is CASSPGAGGNYGYTF. CDR3 nucleotide sequence: TGTGCCAGCAGTCCAGGGGCAGGGGGGAACTATGGCTACACCTTC.

This clonotype was found many times. The chain employs TRBV6-1 and TRBJ1-6; D is unresolved. Germline V gene lookup returns CDR1 MNHNS and CDR2 SASEGT. V lost 9 bases and J lost 13, with 16 bases in between. This CDR3 comprises 12 residues. The CDR3 DNA is TGTGCCAGTGCGATGATTGACTCCCCCCTCCACTTT. Its protein product is CASAMIDSPLHF.

This clonotype was seen at least ten times. This rearrangement joins TRBV11-2 to TRBJ2-7; 10 nucleotides line up with TRBD2. CDR1 is SGHAT, CDR2 FQNNGV, per germline. The CDR3 runs 16 residues. The V gene end was trimmed by 4 bases and the J gene end by 7 bases; junction bases not matched to a gene: 13. The CDR3 reads CASSSPGVAGGWEQYF. DNA of the CDR3: TGTGCCAGCAGCTCCCCCGGGGTAGCGGGGGGTTGGGAGCAGTACTTC.

On this clonotype: No conserved phenylalanine or tryptophan is present at the end of the CDR3, so a read error is the likely explanation. No DNA is shown, since the ends of the CDR3 on it are uncertain; the CDR3 is the one TCRdb lists. The chain recombines TRBV20-1 with TRBJ1-6; TRBD1 is the table's D call and was not checked against the DNA. The CDR3 is 17 amino acids in total, end residues counted. CDR1 and CDR2 from the germline V gene are DFQATT and SNEGSKA (reference sequence). The CDR3 sequence: CSVPFTGTGPNEQFFGP.

J is TRBJ2-1 and V is TRBV5-4; 9 bases align to TRBD2. V lost 1 base to trimming and J lost 6 bases; unmatched junction nucleotides: 8. The germline CDR1 and CDR2 sequences are SGHNT and YYREEE (reference sequence). The CDR3 contains 16 residues. The CDR3 loop is CASSLSLAGLSNEQFF. Written as DNA, the CDR3 is TGTGCCAGCAGCTTGTCCCTAGCGGGGTTATCCAATGAGCAGTTCTTC.

As for this clonotype: A much larger clone differs by one base, so this may be a read error. The rearrangement links TRBV20-1 to TRBJ2-1, with 12 bases identical to TRBD2. V dropped 5 bases and J dropped 0; count of bases not matched to a gene: 8. The germline CDR1 and CDR2 sequences are DFQATT and SNEGSKA (reference sequence). This CDR3 contains 17 residues. CDR3 sequence: CSAQGLAGPTSYNEQFF. CDR3 sequence (DNA): TGCAGTGCTCAGGGACTAGCGGGTCCGACCTCCTACAATGAGCAGTTCTTC.

This clonotype was detected ten times or more. A much larger clone differs from this one at a single base, so this may be a read error. This chain connects TRBV12-3 or TRBV12-4 to TRBJ2-5; D remains ambiguous. The CDR3 is 14 amino acids. Between the trimmed V and J ends, which lost 6 bases and 2 bases, there was a span of 13 bases. The CDR3 here is CASSHTELQETQYF. CDR3 sequence (DNA): TGTGCCAGCAGCCACACAGAACTACAAGAGACCCAGTACTTC.

The gene calls are TRBV29-1 and TRBJ2-3; D remains ambiguous. V shed 8 bases and J shed 4 bases, with 16 bases lying between them. Germline loops: CDR1 SQVTM, CDR2 ANQGSEA. The CDR3 runs to 13 residues. In DNA form, the CDR3 reads TGCAGCTTGGGAAGGGTAAGGGCAGATACGCAGTATTTT. Its translation is CSLGRVRADTQYF.

This clonotype was counted many times. This rearrangement joins TRBV19 to TRBJ1-5; D not certain. This CDR3 has 14 amino acids. V lost 5 bases and J 0 bases, leaving 8 bases between the germline ends. Germline V lookup: CDR1 LNHDA, CDR2 SQIVND (reference sequence). The CDR3 protein is CASSRSHSNQPQHF. CDR3 DNA: TGTGCCAGTAGTCGCAGCCATAGCAATCAGCCCCAGCATTTT.

V gene TRBV6-5 combines with J gene TRBJ1-1; D perhaps matches TRBD1 (5 bases). V lost 10 bases to trimming and J lost 5 bases, with 17 bases between them. The CDR3 covers 13 residues. The germline gives CDR1 MNHEY, CDR2 SVGAGI. Here the CDR3 reads CATWGVKGTEAFF. In DNA, the CDR3 is TGTGCCACTTGGGGGGTTAAAGGTACTGAAGCTTTCTTT.

In its sample, this clonotype was seen many times. The chain joins TRBV5-1 to TRBJ2-7; D might be TRBD2 (6 bases). Germline V gives CDR1 SGHRS, CDR2 YFSETQ. This CDR3 comprises 15 residues. V lost 4 bases and J lost 4, with 18 bases in between. This CDR3 is CASSTGSAGKYEQYF. Here the CDR3 DNA reads TGCGCCAGCAGCACGGGGAGCGCGGGAAAATACGAGCAGTACTTC.

This clonotype has at least ten counts. The V call is TRBV15, the J call TRBJ2-6; D not resolved. The ends were cut back, 5 bases at V and 3 bases at J, with 11 bases in the middle. The CDR3 extends over 15 amino acids. Germline assignment: CDR1 LNHNV and CDR2 YYDKDF (reference sequence). CDR3 sequence reads: CATSGLHFGANVLTF. The CDR3 region has the DNA TGTGCCACCAGCGGGTTACACTTTGGGGCCAACGTCCTGACTTTC.

This clonotype was observed at least ten times. The gene calls are TRBV6-6 and TRBJ1-3; 9 bases map to TRBD1. The CDR3 totals 15 residues. The germline CDR1 and CDR2 sequences are MNHNY and SVGAGI (reference sequence). V gave up 3 bases and J gave up 7 bases; unmatched junction bases: 7. CDR3 bases: TGTGCCAGCAGTTATTCACAGGGGGCCATGAACACCATATATTTT. Translating it yields CASSYSQGAMNTIYF.

The table lists this clonotype with many counts. The V call is TRBV9, the J call TRBJ1-2; D call uncertain. The V and J ends lost 0 bases and 4 bases respectively, with 10 bases between them. The CDR3 runs 14 residues. Germline V gene sequence: CDR1 SGDLS, CDR2 YYNGEE. CDR3 in amino acids: CASSVEGSSYGYTF. Written as DNA, the CDR3 is TGTGCCAGCAGCGTAGAAGGGTCCAGCTATGGCTACACCTTC.

The chain couples TRBV6-6 to TRBJ1-1; D is unresolved. The CDR3 sequence is 14 residues long. Germline V CDR1 and CDR2: MNHNY, SVGAGI (reference sequence). Trimming removed 4 bases at V and 0 bases at J, with 9 bases between. In nucleotides, the CDR3 is TGTGCCAGCAGTTCGACGAACATGAACACTGAAGCTTTCTTT. Translation: CASSSTNMNTEAFF.

For this clonotype: This CDR3 is missing its conserved last phenylalanine or tryptophan, likely due to a read error. The DNA is left out, because the CDR3 cannot be placed on it with certainty; the CDR3 is given as TCRdb lists it. The chain recombines TRBV20-1 with TRBJ1-6. The CDR3 spans 11 residues, counting both ends. Germline loops: CDR1 DFQATT, CDR2 SNEGSKA (reference sequence). CDR3 sequence reads: CSARVPRTSGS.

This clonotype appeared a single time. The junction shows a germline mismatch at one end, possibly a read error. The chain joins TRBV5-1 to TRBJ2-1; TRBD2 agrees at 7 bases. The V gene's germline CDR1 is SGHRS and CDR2 YFSETQ. This CDR3 has 15 residues. CDR3 nucleotide sequence: TGTGCCGGCAGCTTGGCTAGCGGAGCTTACAATGAGCAGTTCTTC. This translates into CAGSLASGAYNEQFF.

The V gene is TRBV6-8, the J gene TRBJ1-5; a weak D match, TRBD1 (5 bases). The germline V gene has CDR1 MNHGY and CDR2 SAAAGT. The V gene lost 2 bases and the J gene lost 0 bases, with 8 bases spanning the gap. The CDR3 has 15 amino acids. CDR3 in amino acids: CASSYPGLSNQPQHF. DNA for the CDR3: TGTGCCAGCAGTTACCCAGGGCTTAGCAATCAGCCCCAGCATTTT.

This clonotype was picked up many times. The chain has TRBV11-2 and TRBJ2-7, with 8 bases lining up with TRBD2. The J segment lost 6 bases and the V segment lost 2 bases, leaving 6 bases of the junction unmatched. Germline lookup yields CDR1 SGHAT and CDR2 FQNNGV. This CDR3 has 14 amino acids. This chain's CDR3 is CASSLLAGLREQYF. DNA of the CDR3: TGTGCCAGCAGCTTACTAGCGGGCCTACGCGAGCAGTACTTC.